The 30 T cell receptor beta chains given below trace back to one sample, sequenced in a study of blood T cells in healthy people across ages (dated by TCRdb to between 2014 and 2016). Library preparation used 5' RACE. Sequencing instrument: Illumina HiSeq 2500. A second PCR of 7 to 11 cycles was performed with a sample-barcoded 5' primer and a J-beta primer mix. Clones were called with MiXCR by TCRdb after fastp trimmed the public reads at Q25, and only in-frame beta chains were retained. For every CDR3 protein sequence, its rows merge into one entry that carries the most common genes and DNA. In all, the sample holds some 780,000 distinct CDR3 sequences, and roughly 50% of those were seen once. Roughly 24% of the sample is held by the ten biggest clonotypes. The sequenced material came from blood. These receptors all come from a man in his forties in good health.

V gene TRBV12-3 or TRBV12-4 combines with J gene TRBJ2-5; D is possibly TRBD1 or TRBD2 (5 bases each). Between the trimmed V and J ends, which lost 2 bases and 1 base, there was a span of 11 bases. The CDR3 spans 15 residues. Here the CDR3 reads CASSLNRGPQETQYF. For the CDR3, the DNA is TGTGCCAGCAGTTTAAATCGGGGACCCCAAGAGACCCAGTACTTC.

This chain links TRBV29-1 with TRBJ1-2; D is unresolved. This CDR3 is 12 amino acids long. The V and J ends lost 7 bases and 4 bases respectively, with 13 bases between them. Germline CDR1 and CDR2: SQVTM and ANQGSEA. The CDR3 loop is CSAQTDLYGYTF. In nucleotides, the CDR3 is TGCAGCGCCCAGACGGATCTCTATGGCTACACCTTC.

The rearrangement uses TRBV27 and TRBJ1-5; 7 nucleotides match TRBD1. The CDR3 has 14 residues. The V and J ends lost 5 bases and 3 bases, in that order; junction bases with no gene match: 4. Germline loops: CDR1 MNHEY, CDR2 SMNVEV (reference sequence). The CDR3 DNA reads TGTGCCAGCAGTCCGGGACAGATCAATCAGCCCCAGCATTTT. Translation gives CASSPGQINQPQHF.

This clonotype was observed a handful of times. V gene TRBV5-5 combines with J gene TRBJ2-5; D gene ambiguous. Germline values: CDR1 SGHKS, CDR2 YYEKEE (reference sequence). V lost 4 bases, J lost 11 bases, and 15 bases lay in between. The CDR3 sequence is 12 residues long. CDR3 region: CASSLQSCKQYF. The CDR3 bases are TGTGCCAGCAGCCTCCAATCCTGCAAACAGTACTTC.

The V gene is TRBV6-6, the J gene TRBJ2-1; D gene ambiguous. CDR3 length equals 13 residues. Germline V CDR1 and CDR2: MNHNY, SVGAGI (reference sequence). With 5 bases removed from V and 5 bases from J, the gap between germline ends came to 10 bases. The CDR3 spells CASSPRTDNEQFF. In DNA form, the CDR3 reads TGTGCCAGCAGTCCGAGGACGGACAATGAGCAGTTCTTC.

The rearrangement links TRBV18 to TRBJ1-6, with a possible D match to TRBD1 (5 bases). The ends were cut back, 6 bases at V and 1 base at J, with 16 bases in the middle. CDR3 length equals 17 residues. Germline V gene data show CDR1 as KGHSH and CDR2 as LQKENI. The DNA of the CDR3 is TGTGCCAGCTCCCCAACGACAGAGAGGTCCTATAATTCACCCCTCCACTTT. This sequence encodes CASSPTTERSYNSPLHF.

This rearrangement joins TRBV7-9 to TRBJ2-7; 7 bases agree with TRBD1. Germline CDR1 is SEHNR and CDR2 is FQNEAQ (reference sequence). With V trimmed by 1 base and J by 7 bases, 7 bases remained unmatched. The CDR3 contains 14 residues. CDR3 coding DNA: TGTGCCAGCAGCTTAGTCGGGACAGCAGGGGAGCAGTACTTC. Residues: CASSLVGTAGEQYF.

This clonotype was seen more than once but under ten times. The chain joins TRBV5-5 to TRBJ2-3, with TRBD2 matching over 16 bases. Germline CDR1 and CDR2: SGHKS and YYEKEE (reference sequence). This CDR3 has 20 amino acids. The J segment lost 6 bases and the V segment lost 4 bases, leaving 17 bases of the junction unmatched. This CDR3 reads CASSTAGLAGGPPHWDTQYF. CDR3 DNA sequence: TGTGCCAGCAGCACCGCGGGACTAGCGGGAGGGCCCCCCCATTGGGATACGCAGTATTTT.

Comments on this clonotype: The junction departs from germline at one end; a sequencing error may be responsible. The gene calls are TRBV9 and TRBJ2-3; D call uncertain. The CDR3 has 16 residues. Looked up from germline, CDR1 is SGDLS and CDR2 is YYNGEE. The CDR3, as DNA: TGTGCCAACAGCCCCCGCTCTAGGAGAGTCACAGATACGCAGTATTTT. Translating gives CANSPRSRRVTDTQYF.

This clonotype was seen just once. This sequence joins TRBV29-1 and TRBJ1-4; D gene ambiguous. This CDR3 region has 13 residues. V lost 3 bases, J lost 4 bases, and 9 bases lay in between. The V gene's germline CDR1 is SQVTM and CDR2 ANQGSEA. The chain's CDR3 is CSVEWALNEKLFF. Written as DNA, the CDR3 is TGCAGCGTTGAGTGGGCTCTTAATGAAAAACTGTTTTTT.

This clonotype has only one observation. At one end, the junction sequence differs from germline, possibly due to a read error. The chain combines TRBV9 with TRBJ1-2; unclear D gene. Germline loops: CDR1 SGDLS, CDR2 YYNGEE. This CDR3 has 12 residues. Written as DNA, the CDR3 is TGTGCCGGCAGCGTAGCTAGTGGTGGCTACACCTTC. Residues: CAGSVASGGYTF. Full variable domain (outside the CDR3, taken from reference TRBV9 and TRBJ1-2): DSGVTQTPKHLITATGQRVTLRCSPRSGDLSVYWYQQSLDQGLQFLIQYYNGEERAKGNILERFSAQQFPDLHSELNLSSLELGDSALYFCAGSVASGGYTFGSGTRLTVV.

The J gene is TRBJ2-3, the V gene TRBV29-1; 10 bases align to TRBD1. The CDR3 has 14 residues. J lost 5 bases, V lost 4 bases, and 6 bases had no gene match. In germline, CDR1 is SQVTM, CDR2 ANQGSEA. DNA for the CDR3: TGCAGCGTTGGTCGACAGGGGGCAGGAGATACGCAGTATTTT. It yields the protein CSVGRQGAGDTQYF.

The chain is built from TRBV6-2 or TRBV6-3 and TRBJ1-2; no firm D call. Germline-derived CDR1 and CDR2 are MNHEY and SVGEGT. V gave up 0 bases and J gave up 8 bases, with 10 bases separating them. The CDR3 loop spans 13 amino acids. DNA for the CDR3: TGTGCCAGCAGTTACTCAGCCGTACGAGGCTACACCTTC. It translates to CASSYSAVRGYTF.

The CDR3 coding sequence is TGTGCCAGCAGTCCTGACCCGGGACAGGATTTTACCTACGAGCAGTACTTC. Translated, it gives CASSPDPGQDFTYEQYF. The rearrangement uses TRBV27 and TRBJ2-7, with 8 bases that match TRBD1. CDR1 is MNHEY and CDR2 is SMNVEV in the germline V gene (reference sequence). CDR3 size: 17 residues. The ends lost 5 bases at V and 2 bases at J; junction bases unmatched: 14.

The V and J genes are TRBV12-3 or TRBV12-4 and TRBJ1-2, with D uncertain. V was trimmed by 3 bases and J by 2 bases, leaving 13 bases between them. This CDR3 has 15 amino acids. The CDR3 spells CASSFRVLTNYGYTF. The CDR3 nucleotides are TGTGCCAGCAGTTTTAGGGTCCTAACAAACTATGGCTACACCTTC.

In this sample, this clonotype turned up a few times. The chain employs TRBV14 and TRBJ2-6; D not resolved. The CDR3 length is 13 residues. Trimming cost V 4 bases and J 4 bases, with 5 bases left between them. CDR1 and CDR2 (germline): SGHDN, FVKESK. CDR3 DNA sequence: TGTGCCAGCAGCCTTGAGGGGGCCAACGTCCTGACTTTC. This translates into CASSLEGANVLTF.

This chain links TRBV4-1 with TRBJ2-7; 7 positions agree with TRBD2. The CDR3 totals 16 residues. Trimming took 0 bases from V and 0 from J; bases not matched to a gene: 5. Looked up from germline, CDR1 is MGHRA and CDR2 is YSYEKL. The CDR3 DNA is TGCGCCAGCAGCCAAGAACCTAGCGGAATCTCCTACGAGCAGTACTTC. Its translation is CASSQEPSGISYEQYF.

The chain uses TRBV20-1 and TRBJ2-3, with no clear D. Trimming took off 3 bases at V and 5 bases at J, with 21 bases between the two ends. The CDR3 contains 16 residues. Germline V gives CDR1 DFQATT, CDR2 SNEGSKA (reference sequence). The CDR3 spells CSASWFETLRGDTQYF. CDR3 sequence (DNA): TGCAGTGCTAGTTGGTTCGAGACCCTTCGAGGAGATACGCAGTATTTT.

This rearrangement joins TRBV12-3 or TRBV12-4 to TRBJ2-3; 8 positions match TRBD1. The CDR3 consists of 16 residues. V was clipped by 6 bases and J by 4 bases; unmatched bases: 12. In nucleotides, the CDR3 is TGTGCCAGCAGGGCCACCGGACAGGGTTGGTCAGATACGCAGTATTTT. Residues: CASRATGQGWSDTQYF.

The chain combines TRBV10-3 with TRBJ2-1; weak D call: TRBD2 (7 bases). Germline loops: CDR1 ENHRY, CDR2 SYGVKD. The CDR3 is made up of 13 amino acids. The V gene lost 6 bases and the J gene lost 2 bases, with 8 bases spanning the gap. Written as DNA, the CDR3 is TGTGCCATCAGAGGGGGGGCCTACAATGAGCAGTTCTTC. Translating gives CAIRGGAYNEQFF.

The V gene is TRBV10-3, the J gene TRBJ2-7; D might be TRBD2 (6 bases). This CDR3 is built from 13 residues. Looked up from germline, CDR1 is ENHRY and CDR2 is SYGVKD. The V end was cut by 9 bases, the J end by 4 bases, with 16 bases between. The CDR3 coding sequence is TGTGCCATAAGGTGGGGGACTGGATACGAGCAGTACTTC. Protein: CAIRWGTGYEQYF.

This clonotype was detected many times. The rearrangement uses TRBV7-3 and TRBJ2-3; TRBD2 agrees at 7 bases. The CDR3 sequence is 13 residues long. J lost 4 bases, V lost 2 bases, and 0 bases had no gene match. CDR1 is SGHTA, CDR2 FQGTGA, per germline. CDR3 protein: CASSLGGADTQYF. In nucleotides, the CDR3 is TGTGCCAGCAGCTTAGGGGGGGCAGATACGCAGTATTTT.

The rearrangement joins TRBV7-2 to TRBJ2-5; D perhaps matches TRBD1 (5 bases). Trimming cost V 1 base and J 4 bases, with 10 bases left between them. Per germline, CDR1 SGHTA and CDR2 FQGNSA. The CDR3 is made up of 14 amino acids. The CDR3 sequence: CASSLETASETQYF. Written as DNA, the CDR3 is TGTGCCAGCAGCTTAGAGACAGCCTCAGAGACCCAGTACTTC.

There are a few counts of this clonotype. The chain carries TRBV7-9 and TRBJ2-7; D remains unclear. The germline gives CDR1 SEHNR, CDR2 FQNEAQ (reference sequence). This CDR3 comprises 14 residues. V was shortened by 1 base and J by 2 bases, with 9 bases between the two germline ends. Written as DNA, the CDR3 is TGTGCCAGCAGCTTAGGTGGTTTAACCTACGAGCAGTACTTC. It yields the protein CASSLGGLTYEQYF.

V is TRBV20-1 and J is TRBJ2-7; 8 bases are a match to TRBD2. V was pared by 0 bases and J by 5 bases, with 9 bases of the junction left unmatched. This CDR3 is built from 15 residues. Germline CDR1 is DFQATT and CDR2 is SNEGSKA (reference sequence). The CDR3 sequence: CSARDPAAGVNEQYF. In DNA, the CDR3 is TGCAGTGCTAGAGATCCAGCAGCGGGAGTGAACGAGCAGTACTTC.

This chain uses TRBV4-1 with TRBJ1-2, with D uncertain. Looked up from germline, CDR1 is MGHRA and CDR2 is YSYEKL. The CDR3 length is 14 residues. The ends were cut back, 0 bases at V and 1 base at J, with 6 bases in the middle. Here the CDR3 reads CASSQDPYNYGYTF. For the CDR3, the DNA is TGCGCCAGCAGCCAAGATCCGTATAACTATGGCTACACCTTC.

J is TRBJ2-1 and V is TRBV4-1; D unresolved. The CDR3 has 15 amino acids. The V gene lost 1 base and the J gene lost 3 bases, with 10 bases spanning the gap. Germline loops: CDR1 MGHRA, CDR2 YSYEKL. CDR3 loop: CASSQGGSFYNEQFF. The DNA for the CDR3 is TGCGCCAGCAGCCAAGGGGGTAGCTTCTACAATGAGCAGTTCTTC.

The chain is built from TRBV9 and TRBJ1-1; a weak D match, TRBD1 (5 bases). V lost 3 bases, J lost 6 bases, and 9 bases lay in between. Germline assignment: CDR1 SGDLS and CDR2 YYNGEE. There are 12 residues in the CDR3. CDR3 bases: TGTGCCAGCAGCGCCCAGGGATCTGAAGCTTTCTTT. It codes for CASSAQGSEAFF. Supplemented by reference TRBV9 and TRBJ1-1, the full variable domain reads DSGVTQTPKHLITATGQRVTLRCSPRSGDLSVYWYQQSLDQGLQFLIQYYNGEERAKGNILERFSAQQFPDLHSELNLSSLELGDSALYFCASSAQGSEAFFGQGTRLTVV.

This clonotype was observed a single time. This chain joins TRBV3-1 and TRBJ2-4, with 8 bases fitting TRBD1. This CDR3 spans 13 amino acids. Trimming cost V 6 bases and J 9 bases; bases outside gene matches: 7. Looked up from germline, CDR1 is LGHDT and CDR2 is YNNKEL (reference sequence). Here the CDR3 DNA reads TGTGCCAGCAGTACGGTGGGGACAGGCATTCAGTACTTC. Translated: CASSTVGTGIQYF.

The rearrangement links TRBV29-1 to TRBJ1-2, with D perhaps TRBD1 (6 bases). This CDR3 has 13 amino acids. V dropped 4 bases and J dropped 2 bases, with 11 bases sitting between them. Germline CDR1 reads SQVTM; CDR2 reads ANQGSEA. CDR3 nucleotide sequence: TGCAGCGTTGTGGAACAGGGAAACTATGGCTACACCTTC. As protein: CSVVEQGNYGYTF.